The clone carrying this T cell receptor (beta chain) showed up many times. Its antigen is as yet unknown. Researchers attached unique molecular identifiers to individual cDNA molecules. TCRdb reanalysed the 5' RACE reads using MiXCR and keeps one entry per CDR3 protein. The sample holds roughly 45,000 distinct CDR3 sequences, 11% seen once. This specimen comes from a study of early T cells in non-severe SARS-CoV-2 infection. Study results and limitations: Lookups in VDJdb leaned toward anti-spike CD8 responses and missed private and CD4 specificities.

Trimming stripped 2 bases from V and 4 bases from J, with 10 bases between. The CDR3 has 14 residues. Germline CDR1 and CDR2: SGHAT and FQNNGV. The sample consisted of whole blood. The sequence was obtained from an adult who was a healthcare worker with PCR-confirmed SARS-CoV-2 infection or an uninfected control (not recorded which). The V call is TRBV11-2, the J call TRBJ2-3; perhaps D is TRBD1 or TRBD2 (5 bases each). This chain's CDR3 is CASSLRSGPDTQYF. The CDR3 coding sequence is TGTGCCAGCAGCTTACGTTCGGGACCAGATACGCAGTATTTT.